This T cell receptor (beta chain) was documented in a study of graft-versus-host responses after intestinal transplantation. This CDR3 spans 12 amino acids. The V gene's germline CDR1 is SEHNR and CDR2 FQNEAQ (reference sequence). V gave up 5 bases and J gave up 5 bases, with 7 bases separating them. Some clones are missing from TCRdb's copy, which holds only in-frame ones; the method was immunoSEQ multiplex PCR. The top ten hold approximately 2.3% of the sample, which has 7,500 to 10,000 clones, over 90% seen once. V gene TRBV7-9 combines with J gene TRBJ2-4, with D unclear. The clonotype originates from a human patient who received an intestinal transplant, so some T cells may come from the graft donor. The material sequenced was PBMCs, taken 8 days after intestinal transplant. CDR3 loop: CASSPVENIQYF. The CDR3 bases are TGTGCCAGCAGCCCAGTGGAAAACATTCAGTACTTC.